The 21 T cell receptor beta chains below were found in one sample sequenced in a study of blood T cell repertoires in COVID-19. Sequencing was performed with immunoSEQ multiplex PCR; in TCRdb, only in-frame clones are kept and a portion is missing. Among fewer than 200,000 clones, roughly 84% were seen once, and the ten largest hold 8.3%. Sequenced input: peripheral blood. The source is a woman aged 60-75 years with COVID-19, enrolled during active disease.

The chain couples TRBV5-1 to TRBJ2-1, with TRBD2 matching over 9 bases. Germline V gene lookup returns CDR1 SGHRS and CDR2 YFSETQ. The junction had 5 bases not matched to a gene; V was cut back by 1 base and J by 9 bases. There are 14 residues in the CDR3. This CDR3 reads CASSLLRGGIEQFF. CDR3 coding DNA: TGCGCCAGCAGCTTGTTGCGGGGGGGCATTGAGCAGTTCTTC.

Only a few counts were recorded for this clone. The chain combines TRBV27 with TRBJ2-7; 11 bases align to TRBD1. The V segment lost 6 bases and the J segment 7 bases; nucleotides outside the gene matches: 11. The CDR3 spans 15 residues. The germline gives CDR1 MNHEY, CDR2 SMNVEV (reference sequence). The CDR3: CASSRWTGGAGEQYF. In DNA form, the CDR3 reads TGTGCCAGCAGCAGATGGACAGGGGGCGCGGGGGAGCAGTACTTC.

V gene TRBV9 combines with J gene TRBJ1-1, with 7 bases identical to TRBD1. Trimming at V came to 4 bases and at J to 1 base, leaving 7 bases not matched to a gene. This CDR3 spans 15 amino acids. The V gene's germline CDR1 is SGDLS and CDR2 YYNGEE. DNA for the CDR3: TGTGCCAGCAGCACCATCGACAGGGCGAACACTGAAGCTTTCTTT. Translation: CASSTIDRANTEAFF.

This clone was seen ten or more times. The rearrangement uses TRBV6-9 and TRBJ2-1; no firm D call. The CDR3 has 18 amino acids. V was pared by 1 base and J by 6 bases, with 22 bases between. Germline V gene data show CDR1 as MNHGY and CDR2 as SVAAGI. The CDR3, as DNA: TGTGCCAGCAGTTATTGTGGAGAGCCGTTATCATTGTGCAATGAGCAGTTCTTC. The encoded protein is CASSYCGEPLSLCNEQFF.

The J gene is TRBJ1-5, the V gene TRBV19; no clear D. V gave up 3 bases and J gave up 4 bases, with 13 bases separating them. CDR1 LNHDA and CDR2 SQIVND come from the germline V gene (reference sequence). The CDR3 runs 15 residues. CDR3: CASSIGPRDNQPQHF. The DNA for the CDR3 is TGTGCCAGTAGTATTGGGCCTCGAGATAATCAGCCCCAGCATTTT.

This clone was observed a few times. The CDR3 DNA follows: TGTGCCAGCAGCCGAGCCCATTCGACTAGCGGGAGGGTCTACGAGCAGTACTTC. The encoded protein is CASSRAHSTSGRVYEQYF. The chain is built from TRBV7-8 and TRBJ2-7; 14 bases are shared with TRBD2. The CDR3 is 18 residues long. The germline CDR1 and CDR2 sequences are SGHVS and FQNEAQ. After removal of 5 bases from V and 3 bases from J, the junction contained 12 bases not matched to a gene.

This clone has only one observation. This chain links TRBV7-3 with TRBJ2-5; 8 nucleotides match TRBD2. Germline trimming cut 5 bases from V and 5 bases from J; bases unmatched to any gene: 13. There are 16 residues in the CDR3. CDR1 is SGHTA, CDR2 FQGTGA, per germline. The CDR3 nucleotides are TGTGCCAGCAGCCCCGGGACTAGGGCACCGGGGGAGACCCAGTACTTC. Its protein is CASSPGTRAPGETQYF.

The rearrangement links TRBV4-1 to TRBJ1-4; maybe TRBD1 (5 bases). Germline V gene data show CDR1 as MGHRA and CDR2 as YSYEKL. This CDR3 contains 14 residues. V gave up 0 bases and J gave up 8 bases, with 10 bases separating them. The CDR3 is CASSQDRVSEKLFF. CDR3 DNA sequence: TGCGCCAGCAGCCAAGACAGGGTCAGCGAAAAACTGTTTTTT.

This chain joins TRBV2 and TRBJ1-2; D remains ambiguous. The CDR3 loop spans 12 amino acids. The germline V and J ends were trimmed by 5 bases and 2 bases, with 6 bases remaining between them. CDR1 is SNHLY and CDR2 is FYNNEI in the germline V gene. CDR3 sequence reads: CASSTRNYGYTF. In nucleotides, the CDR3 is TGTGCCAGCAGTACCAGAAACTATGGCTACACCTTC.

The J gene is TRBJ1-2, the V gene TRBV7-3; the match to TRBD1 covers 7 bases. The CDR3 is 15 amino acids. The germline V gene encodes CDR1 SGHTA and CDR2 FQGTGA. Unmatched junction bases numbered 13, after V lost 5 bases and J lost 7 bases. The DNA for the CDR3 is TGTGCCAGCAGCGCAGGGACAGCTCCTTTTTTTGGCTACACCTTC. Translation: CASSAGTAPFFGYTF.

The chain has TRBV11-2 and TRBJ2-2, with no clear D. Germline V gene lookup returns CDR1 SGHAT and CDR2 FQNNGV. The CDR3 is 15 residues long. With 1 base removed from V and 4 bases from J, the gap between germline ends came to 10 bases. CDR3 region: CASSLGSVSTGELFF. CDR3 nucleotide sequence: TGTGCCAGCAGCTTAGGTTCGGTGAGCACCGGGGAGCTGTTTTTT.

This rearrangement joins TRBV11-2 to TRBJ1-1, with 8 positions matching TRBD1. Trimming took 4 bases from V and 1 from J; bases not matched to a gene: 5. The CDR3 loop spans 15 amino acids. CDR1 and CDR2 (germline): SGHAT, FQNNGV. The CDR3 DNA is TGTGCCAGCAGCTCCCGACAGGGGAAGAACACTGAAGCTTTCTTT. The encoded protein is CASSSRQGKNTEAFF.

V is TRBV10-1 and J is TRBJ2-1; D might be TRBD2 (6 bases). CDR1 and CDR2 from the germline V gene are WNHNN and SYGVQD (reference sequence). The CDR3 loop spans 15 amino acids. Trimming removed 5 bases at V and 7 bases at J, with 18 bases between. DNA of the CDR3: TGCGCCAGCAGTCGGTCCGCCGGGAGTATAAATGAGCAGTTCTTC. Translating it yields CASSRSAGSINEQFF.

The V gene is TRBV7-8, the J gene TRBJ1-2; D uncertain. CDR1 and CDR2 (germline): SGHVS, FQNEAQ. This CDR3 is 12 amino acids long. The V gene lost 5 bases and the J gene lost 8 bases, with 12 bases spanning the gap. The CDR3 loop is CASSPTLGGYTF. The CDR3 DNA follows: TGTGCCAGCAGCCCGACTTTAGGCGGCTACACCTTC.

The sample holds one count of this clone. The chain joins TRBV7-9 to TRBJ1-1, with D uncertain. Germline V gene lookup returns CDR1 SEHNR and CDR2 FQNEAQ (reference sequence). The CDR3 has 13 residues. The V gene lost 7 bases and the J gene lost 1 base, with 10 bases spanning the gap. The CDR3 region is CASTLSGNTEAFF. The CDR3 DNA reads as TGTGCCAGCACCCTGTCGGGGAACACTGAAGCTTTCTTT.

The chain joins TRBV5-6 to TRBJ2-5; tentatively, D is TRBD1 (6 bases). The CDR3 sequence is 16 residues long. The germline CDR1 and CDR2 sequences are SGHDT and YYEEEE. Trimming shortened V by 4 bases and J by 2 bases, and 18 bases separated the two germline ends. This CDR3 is CASSLAQGLAQETQYF. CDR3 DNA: TGTGCCAGCAGCCTCGCACAGGGCTTGGCGCAAGAGACCCAGTACTTC.

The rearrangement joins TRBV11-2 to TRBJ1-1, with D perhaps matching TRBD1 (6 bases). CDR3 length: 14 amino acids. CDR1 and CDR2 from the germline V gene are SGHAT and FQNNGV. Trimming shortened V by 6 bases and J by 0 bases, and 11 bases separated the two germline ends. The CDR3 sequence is CASRRTVLNTEAFF. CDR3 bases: TGTGCCAGCAGACGGACAGTCCTGAACACTGAAGCTTTCTTT. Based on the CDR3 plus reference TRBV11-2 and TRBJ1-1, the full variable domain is EAGVAQSPRYKIIEKRQSVAFWCNPISGHATLYWYQQILGQGPKLLIQFQNNGVVDDSQLPKDRFSAERLKGVDSTLKIQPAKLEDSAVYLCASRRTVLNTEAFFGQGTRLTVV.

The CDR3 loop is CATADPPRTYTGELFF. The CDR3 nucleotides read TGTGCCACCGCGGACCCCCCCCGGACATACACCGGGGAGCTGTTTTTT. The genes are TRBV19 and TRBJ2-2, with D tentatively TRBD1 (5 bases). The CDR3 runs 16 residues. Trimming took off 10 bases at V and 3 bases at J, with 21 bases between the two ends. Germline CDR1 is LNHDA and CDR2 is SQIVND (reference sequence).

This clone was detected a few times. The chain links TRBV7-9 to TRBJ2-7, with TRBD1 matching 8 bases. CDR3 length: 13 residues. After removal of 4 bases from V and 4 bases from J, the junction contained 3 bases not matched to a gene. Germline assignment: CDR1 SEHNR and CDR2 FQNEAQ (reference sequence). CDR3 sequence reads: CASSSGGSYEQYF. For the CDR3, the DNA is TGTGCCAGCAGCTCAGGGGGCAGTTACGAGCAGTACTTC. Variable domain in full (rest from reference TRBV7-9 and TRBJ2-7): DTGVSQNPRHKITKRGQNVTFRCDPISEHNRLYWYRQTLGQGPEFLTYFQNEAQLEKSRLLSDRFSAERPKGSFSTLEIQRTEQGDSAMYLCASSSGGSYEQYFGPGTRLTVT.

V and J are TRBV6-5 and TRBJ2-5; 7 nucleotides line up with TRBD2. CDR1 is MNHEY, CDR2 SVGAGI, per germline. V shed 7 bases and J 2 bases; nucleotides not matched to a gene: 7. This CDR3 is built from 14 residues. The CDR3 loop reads CASIRGGAQETQYF. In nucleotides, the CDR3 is TGTGCCAGCATTCGGGGAGGGGCACAAGAGACCCAGTACTTC.

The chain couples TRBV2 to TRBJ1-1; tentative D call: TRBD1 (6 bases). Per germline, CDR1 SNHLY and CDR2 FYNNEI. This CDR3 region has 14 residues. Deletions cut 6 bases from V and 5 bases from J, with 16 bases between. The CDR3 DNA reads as TGTGCCAGCAGGGACCGGGGGGCTGGGACTGAAGCTTTCTTT. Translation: CASRDRGAGTEAFF. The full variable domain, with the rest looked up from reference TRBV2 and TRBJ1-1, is EPEVTQTPSHQVTQMGQEVILRCVPISNHLYFYWYRQILGQKVEFLVSFYNNEISEKSEIFDDQFSVERPDGSNFTLKIRSTKLEDSAMYFCASRDRGAGTEAFFGQGTRLTVV.